This T cell receptor (beta chain) was sequenced for a study of T cells in Graves' hyperthyroidism and ophthalmopathy. Uncontrolled infection, other autoimmune disease, pregnancy and lactation each barred patients from inclusion. PBMCs stemmed from 10 ml fresh peripheral blood. The CDR3 has 18 amino acids. The germline V gene has CDR1 MNHGY and CDR2 SAAAGT. V was shortened by 6 bases and J by 3 bases, with 27 bases between the two germline ends. This clonotype was observed a handful of times. The antigen is undetermined. A single base separates this from a much larger clone, so it may be a read error. Study results and limitations: The model forecast ophthalmopathy, anticipating it by a median approximately 6.2 months before onset.

RNA transcripts gave rise to amplified TCR beta CDR3 regions. Initially, a first-round RT-PCR of the TCR CDR3 employed the HTBI primer set. One entry per CDR3 protein results from TCRdb running MiXCR on the multiplex PCR reads. The profile shows 500,000 to 600,000 distinct CDR3 sequences, about 20% of them singletons. V is TRBV6-8 and J is TRBJ2-7; D perhaps matches TRBD1 (6 bases). The sequenced sample was blood. The TCR originated in a man aged 40-49 years with Graves' ophthalmopathy. The CDR3 nucleotides are TGTGCCAGCAGCTATGACAGGCGAGGCCCAGTAAGGAGCTACGAGCAGTACTTC. It is translated as CASSYDRRGPVRSYEQYF.